The 20 T cell receptor beta chains presented below share a single source sample, sequenced in a study of cytomegalovirus exposure and HLA in healthy donors. It was with 60 Vbeta and 13 Jbeta primers that the PCR ran. Sequencing was performed with immunoSEQ multiplex PCR; in TCRdb, only in-frame clones are kept and a portion is missing. The repertoire holds around 150,000 clones, with roughly 80% as singletons. Sequencing was carried out using PBMCs. The receptors here all came from a male donor in good health and CMV-seronegative.

V gene TRBV7-6 combines with J gene TRBJ2-2; D is perhaps TRBD2 (6 bases). V was shortened by 4 bases and J by 4 bases, with 13 bases between the two germline ends. Germline values: CDR1 SGHVS, CDR2 FNYEAQ. The CDR3 is 15 amino acids. The CDR3 protein is CASSSQGLTTGELFF. CDR3 nucleotide sequence: TGTGCCAGCAGCTCACAAGGACTAACCACCGGGGAGCTGTTTTTT.

In this sample, this clone turned up a few times. This chain connects TRBV25-1 to TRBJ2-5, with 10 positions matching TRBD2. Germline CDR1 and CDR2: MGHDK and SYGVNS. The CDR3 spans 15 residues. J gave up 4 bases and V 2 bases, and 4 bases lay outside the gene matches. The chain's CDR3 is CASSEGSGRLETQYF. The CDR3 DNA reads as TGTGCCAGCAGTGAAGGTAGCGGGAGGCTAGAGACCCAGTACTTC.

V and J are TRBV10-3 and TRBJ2-4, with a tentative D call TRBD1 (6 bases). V lost 11 bases and J lost 0, with 11 bases in between. Germline CDR1 is ENHRY and CDR2 is SYGVKD. The CDR3 totals 13 residues. CDR3 region: CAAEDRAKNIQYF. Here the CDR3 DNA reads TGTGCCGCCGAGGACAGAGCCAAAAACATTCAGTACTTC.

A few counts support this clone. The rearrangement joins TRBV11-2 to TRBJ2-7; TRBD2 aligns across 10 bases. This CDR3 region has 18 residues. Germline V gene sequence: CDR1 SGHAT, CDR2 FQNNGV. J lost 1 base, V lost 2 bases, and 11 bases had no gene match. CDR3 in DNA: TGTGCCAGCAGCTTATCCAAGACTAGCGGGCCACTATCCTACGAGCAGTACTTC. Protein product: CASSLSKTSGPLSYEQYF.

V usage is TRBV4-1 and J usage is TRBJ2-7, with 7 bases lining up with TRBD2. Germline CDR1 is MGHRA and CDR2 is YSYEKL. J was trimmed by 7 bases and V by 4 bases; bases with no gene match: 13. This CDR3 comprises 15 residues. The DNA for the CDR3 is TGCGCCAGCAGCCCCTCGGGGGGAATTACGAGGGAGCAGTACTTC. Translated, it gives CASSPSGGITREQYF.

The V gene is TRBV5-1, the J gene TRBJ2-1; D is perhaps TRBD1 (6 bases). Germline CDR1 SGHRS, CDR2 YFSETQ. V shed 0 bases and J shed 4 bases, with 14 bases lying between them. The CDR3 is 16 residues long. Here the CDR3 reads CASSLGTGTLYNEQFF. The CDR3 DNA reads as TGCGCCAGCAGCTTGGGGACCGGGACACTGTACAATGAGCAGTTCTTC. The variable domain in full, completed from reference TRBV5-1 and TRBJ2-1, reads KAGVTQTPRYLIKTRGQQVTLSCSPISGHRSVSWYQQTPGQGLQFLFEYFSETQRNKGNFPGRFSGRQFSNSRSEMNVSTLELGDSALYLCASSLGTGTLYNEQFFGPGTRLTVL.

The CDR3 is CASSLAPPGLAGGVVNTGELFF. The CDR3 nucleotides read TGTGCCAGCAGCTTAGCTCCCCCCGGACTAGCGGGAGGGGTCGTGAACACCGGGGAGCTGTTTTTT. V and J are TRBV7-2 and TRBJ2-2; TRBD2 aligns across 15 bases. Germline lookup yields CDR1 SGHTA and CDR2 FQGNSA. V lost 0 bases to trimming and J lost 1 base; unmatched junction nucleotides: 12. The CDR3 has 22 amino acids.

The rearrangement joins TRBV25-1 to TRBJ2-5; 9 nucleotides match TRBD1. CDR1 is MGHDK and CDR2 is SYGVNS in the germline V gene. The trim removed 2 bases at V and 5 bases at J, leaving 6 bases unmatched. The CDR3 is made up of 15 amino acids. In nucleotides, the CDR3 is TGTGCCAGCAGTGAACCACAGGGGGCCGGGGAGACCCAGTACTTC. Encoded protein: CASSEPQGAGETQYF.

The chain couples TRBV15 to TRBJ2-1; 10 nucleotides agree with TRBD2. V lost 5 bases, J lost 9 bases, and 7 bases stayed unmatched. The CDR3 sequence is 14 residues long. CDR1 and CDR2 from the germline V gene are LNHNV and YYDKDF (reference sequence). Here the CDR3 reads CATSWGLAGVEQFF. CDR3 sequence (DNA): TGTGCCACCAGCTGGGGGCTAGCGGGAGTTGAGCAGTTCTTC.

This chain connects TRBV5-6 to TRBJ1-1; 8 positions agree with TRBD1. This CDR3 has 14 residues. Germline V gene sequence: CDR1 SGHDT, CDR2 YYEEEE. Trimming took 4 bases from V and 6 from J; bases not matched to a gene: 8. This chain's CDR3 is CASSLRQGSAEAFF. The CDR3 DNA follows: TGTGCCAGCAGCCTTCGACAGGGGAGCGCTGAAGCTTTCTTT.

The chain carries TRBV30 and TRBJ1-4, with a possible D match to TRBD1 (5 bases). The CDR3 loop spans 14 amino acids. Germline CDR1 reads GTSNPN; CDR2 reads SVGIG (reference sequence). Trimming stripped 4 bases from V and 4 bases from J, with 13 bases between. The CDR3 reads CAWTVGQINEKLFF. CDR3 in DNA: TGTGCCTGGACGGTGGGGCAGATTAATGAAAAACTGTTTTTT.

This rearrangement joins TRBV19 to TRBJ1-5; TRBD1 aligns across 10 bases. V lost 7 bases to trimming and J lost 7 bases; unmatched junction nucleotides: 19. CDR3 length: 18 residues. In germline, CDR1 is LNHDA, CDR2 SQIVND (reference sequence). The CDR3 loop reads CASIPGQGSSRLGQPQHF. CDR3 nucleotide sequence: TGTGCCAGTATCCCGGGACAGGGGAGTTCCCGGCTTGGGCAGCCCCAGCATTTT.

The J gene is TRBJ2-5, the V gene TRBV28; 7 positions match TRBD2. V lost 3 bases, J lost 2 bases, and 0 bases stayed unmatched. Germline assignment: CDR1 MDHEN and CDR2 SYDVKM. This CDR3 region has 13 residues. CDR3 in DNA: TGTGCCAGCAGTTTCGGGGGGCAAGAGACCCAGTACTTC. Translating gives CASSFGGQETQYF.

The chain carries TRBV14 and TRBJ1-1; D possibly corresponds to TRBD1 (5 bases). CDR1 SGHDN and CDR2 FVKESK come from the germline V gene. There are 14 residues in the CDR3. V dropped 4 bases and J dropped 10 bases, with 19 bases sitting between them. The CDR3 region is CASSLSESGVLAFF. The CDR3 DNA follows: TGTGCCAGCAGCCTTTCGGAATCGGGGGTACTAGCTTTCTTT. The whole variable domain, remainder taken from reference TRBV14 and TRBJ1-1, is EAGVTQFPSHSVIEKGQTVTLRCDPISGHDNLYWYRRVMGKEIKFLLHFVKESKQDESGMPNNRFLAERTGGTYSTLKVQPAELEDSGVYFCASSLSESGVLAFFGQGTRLTVV.

This chain links TRBV11-2 with TRBJ2-2; TRBD2 is a possible D gene (5 bases). Germline V gene data show CDR1 as SGHAT and CDR2 as FQNNGV. V was trimmed by 1 base and J by 0 bases, leaving 6 bases between them. The CDR3 contains 15 residues. The CDR3 nucleotides are TGTGCCAGCAGCTTAGGAGGGCCGAACACCGGGGAGCTGTTTTTT. Amino acids: CASSLGGPNTGELFF.

V usage is TRBV10-3 and J usage is TRBJ1-1; weak D call: TRBD1 (5 bases). The CDR3 totals 13 residues. Trimming cost V 5 bases and J 0 bases, with 7 bases left between them. Germline V lookup: CDR1 ENHRY, CDR2 SYGVKD. The DNA of the CDR3 is TGTGCCATCAGTACAGGCCTGAACACTGAAGCTTTCTTT. It yields the protein CAISTGLNTEAFF.

This clone was seen a handful of times. This chain connects TRBV2 to TRBJ2-3, with 8 bases aligning to TRBD2. Trimming cost V 6 bases and J 1 base; bases outside gene matches: 9. From germline, CDR1 is SNHLY and CDR2 FYNNEI. The CDR3 runs 16 residues. The CDR3 region has the DNA TGTGCCAGCAGCACCTTGGCGGGACTAGGCACAGATACGCAGTATTTT. Protein product: CASSTLAGLGTDTQYF.

This chain connects TRBV4-3 to TRBJ2-7; D may be TRBD1 (5 bases). The CDR3 length is 14 residues. Per germline, CDR1 LGHNA and CDR2 YSLEER. V lost 4 bases, J lost 3 bases, and 13 bases lay in between. CDR3 DNA: TGCGCCAGCAGCCCCCACAGGAGAGACTACGAGCAGTACTTC. Its translation is CASSPHRRDYEQYF.

Only a few counts were recorded for this clone. V usage is TRBV7-8 and J usage is TRBJ2-7; D remains ambiguous. Per the germline V gene, CDR1 is SGHVS and CDR2 is FQNEAQ. There are 11 residues in the CDR3. Trimming stripped 2 bases from V and 6 bases from J, with 5 bases between. The CDR3 protein is CASSLYGEQYF. DNA of the CDR3: TGTGCCAGCAGCTTATACGGCGAGCAGTACTTC.

The J gene is TRBJ2-7, the V gene TRBV7-2, with 8 bases aligning to TRBD2. J gave up 3 bases and V 2 bases, and 6 bases lay outside the gene matches. Germline values: CDR1 SGHTA, CDR2 FQGNSA. The length of the CDR3 is 15 residues. CDR3 region: CASSLMSGSRYEQYF. The CDR3 region has the DNA TGTGCCAGCAGCTTAATGAGCGGGAGCCGCTACGAGCAGTACTTC.